These 20 T cell receptor beta chains share one sample of origin, sequenced in a study of shared clonotypes between healthy human individuals. Assay: immunoSEQ multiplex PCR; the TCRdb copy retains only in-frame clones and omits some. The sample lists about 1.5 million clones; 95% to 99% were seen once. Sequencing input: naive CD4+ T cells sorted from blood. Noted subset: CD45RA+ positively selected. These receptors were obtained from a man between 25 and 39 years old in good health.

This clone has only one observation. The chain uses TRBV19 and TRBJ1-2; tentative D call: TRBD1 (6 bases). The CDR3 spans 15 residues. CDR1 LNHDA and CDR2 SQIVND come from the germline V gene (reference sequence). Trimming stripped 0 bases from V and 7 bases from J, with 15 bases between. The CDR3 reads CASSIDRHRDRGYTF. The DNA of the CDR3 is TGTGCCAGTAGTATAGATCGGCACAGGGACCGTGGCTACACCTTC.

Regarding this clone: Other DNA sequences within the sample encode an identical CDR3. The V call is TRBV7-2, the J call TRBJ2-2; D remains unclear. The CDR3 covers 13 residues. Germline assignment: CDR1 SGHTA and CDR2 FQGNSA. Trimming left V 0 bases short and J 6 bases short, with 5 bases between. The CDR3: CASSLAQAGELFF. In DNA, the CDR3 is TGTGCCAGCAGCTTAGCCCAGGCCGGGGAGCTGTTTTTT.

A note on this clone: The junction departs from germline at one end; a sequencing error may be responsible. V gene TRBV7-7 combines with J gene TRBJ1-1; D not certain. The CDR3 sequence is 13 residues long. Germline CDR1 SSHAT, CDR2 FNYEAQ (reference sequence). The CDR3 is CASSLVAGGEAFF. The DNA for the CDR3 is TGTGCTAGCAGCTTAGTTGCGGGTGGTGAAGCTTTCTTT. Variable domain in full (rest from reference TRBV7-7 and TRBJ1-1): GAGVSQSPRYKVTKRGQDVTLRCDPISSHATLYWYQQALGQGPEFLTYFNYEAQPDKSGLPSDRFSAERPEGSISTLTIQRTEQRDSAMYRCASSLVAGGEAFFGQGTRLTVV.

The chain recombines TRBV6-1 with TRBJ2-7; 7 bases are a match to TRBD1. Looked up from germline, CDR1 is MNHNS and CDR2 is SASEGT. CDR3 size: 12 residues. J lost 3 bases, V lost 9 bases, and 5 bases had no gene match. The DNA for the CDR3 is TGTGCCAGTTACGACAGGGACTACGAGCAGTACTTC. It specifies CASYDRDYEQYF.

The gene calls are TRBV5-4 and TRBJ2-1; 12 nucleotides align to TRBD2. V shed 4 bases and J 3 bases; nucleotides not matched to a gene: 5. The CDR3 covers 16 residues. Germline V lookup: CDR1 SGHNT, CDR2 YYREEE (reference sequence). CDR3 nucleotides: TGTGCCAGCAGCCCGTTGGGACTAGCGGGCTACAATGAGCAGTTCTTC. Translating it yields CASSPLGLAGYNEQFF.

The rearrangement links TRBV27 to TRBJ2-7; 8 bases map to TRBD2. Germline V lookup: CDR1 MNHEY, CDR2 SMNVEV (reference sequence). The CDR3 extends over 15 amino acids. V lost 5 bases, J lost 4 bases, and 10 bases stayed unmatched. The CDR3 region has the DNA TGTGCCAGCAGTCCTCAAAGCGGGGGACTGTACGAGCAGTACTTC. Amino acid sequence: CASSPQSGGLYEQYF.

The J gene is TRBJ2-5, the V gene TRBV5-1; 9 positions agree with TRBD2. After removal of 3 bases from V and 5 bases from J, the junction contained 11 bases not matched to a gene. Germline loops: CDR1 SGHRS, CDR2 YFSETQ. The CDR3 contains 16 residues. CDR3 nucleotides: TGCGCCAGCAGCTCAGGGGGACTAGCTGAAATCGAGACCCAGTACTTC. Translating it yields CASSSGGLAEIETQYF.

The chain recombines TRBV25-1 with TRBJ2-2; tentatively, D is TRBD2 (5 bases). This CDR3 has 17 residues. Germline-derived CDR1 and CDR2 are MGHDK and SYGVNS. The V and J ends lost 3 bases and 2 bases respectively, with 16 bases between them. The CDR3 protein is CASSDSRGLFNTGELFF. The CDR3, as DNA: TGTGCCAGCAGTGATTCACGGGGTTTGTTCAACACCGGGGAGCTGTTTTTT.

The CDR3 DNA follows: TGCGCCAGCAGCCAGGGCCTTGCTCCGTACGAGCAGTACTTC. It translates to CASSQGLAPYEQYF. The chain has TRBV4-1 and TRBJ2-7, with unresolved D. Germline loops: CDR1 MGHRA, CDR2 YSYEKL. CDR3 length equals 14 residues. V was shortened by 3 bases and J by 4 bases, with 13 bases between the two germline ends.

The chain recombines TRBV7-9 with TRBJ2-1; weak D call: TRBD2 (5 bases). In germline, CDR1 is SEHNR, CDR2 FQNEAQ (reference sequence). This CDR3 contains 14 residues. V was trimmed by 5 bases and J by 9 bases, leaving 17 bases between them. In nucleotides, the CDR3 is TGTGCCAGCAGCCGCTGGACCGGGAATTTTGAGCAGTTCTTC. This encodes CASSRWTGNFEQFF.

The CDR3 loop is CASRGTSGSYEQYF. The DNA of the CDR3 is TGTGCCAGCAGGGGGACTAGCGGAAGTTACGAGCAGTACTTC. V gene TRBV6-5 combines with J gene TRBJ2-7, with 11 bases matching TRBD2. J lost 4 bases, V lost 6 bases, and 5 bases had no gene match. The CDR3 extends over 14 amino acids. The germline V gene has CDR1 MNHEY and CDR2 SVGAGI.

V gene TRBV18 combines with J gene TRBJ2-3, with D possibly called TRBD1 or TRBD2 (5 bases each). Per germline, CDR1 KGHSH and CDR2 LQKENI. Trimming removed 3 bases from V and 4 bases from J, with 11 bases in between. This CDR3 is 14 amino acids long. In DNA form, the CDR3 reads TGTGCCAGCTCACCGATCCGGGACCCAGATACGCAGTATTTT. Translating it yields CASSPIRDPDTQYF.

The chain uses TRBV4-1 and TRBJ2-1; D is possibly TRBD2 (6 bases). Trimming removed 3 bases from V and 3 bases from J, with 18 bases in between. This CDR3 has 17 residues. The V gene's germline CDR1 is MGHRA and CDR2 YSYEKL. The DNA for the CDR3 is TGCGCCAGCAGCCAGACGCCCGGGGGTCCCCTCTACAATGAGCAGTTCTTC. Encoded protein: CASSQTPGGPLYNEQFF.

To note about this clone: This specimen includes other DNA sequences encoding the same CDR3. This chain links TRBV18 with TRBJ2-1, with D possibly matching TRBD2 (5 bases). V lost 2 bases, J lost 6 bases, and 11 bases lay in between. The CDR3 consists of 14 residues. Germline lookup yields CDR1 KGHSH and CDR2 LQKENI. The CDR3 sequence: CASSPSGSGNEQFF. The CDR3 bases are TGTGCCAGCTCACCATCGGGGTCAGGCAATGAGCAGTTCTTC.

The chain recombines TRBV5-4 with TRBJ2-5, with D tentatively TRBD2 (7 bases). The germline V and J ends were trimmed by 0 bases and 6 bases, with 21 bases remaining between them. In germline, CDR1 is SGHNT, CDR2 YYREEE (reference sequence). This CDR3 has 17 amino acids. CDR3 loop: CASSLARASGGGKTQYF. The CDR3 DNA is TGTGCCAGCAGCTTGGCCAGGGCTAGCGGAGGGGGAAAGACCCAGTACTTC.

The chain has TRBV9 and TRBJ1-5; TRBD1 matches 8 bases. Looked up from germline, CDR1 is SGDLS and CDR2 is YYNGEE. This CDR3 is 13 amino acids long. Losses at the gene ends were 4 bases for V and 5 bases for J; bases not matched to a gene: 2. The CDR3 spells CASSQGAHQPQHF. CDR3 in DNA: TGTGCCAGCAGCCAGGGGGCACATCAGCCCCAGCATTTT. The full variable domain, its missing parts supplied by reference TRBV9 and TRBJ1-5, is DSGVTQTPKHLITATGQRVTLRCSPRSGDLSVYWYQQSLDQGLQFLIQYYNGEERAKGNILERFSAQQFPDLHSELNLSSLELGDSALYFCASSQGAHQPQHFGDGTRLSIL.

The CDR3 is CASSQDGLSPPQHF. The CDR3 DNA reads TGCGCCAGCAGCCAAGACGGGTTGAGTCCGCCCCAGCATTTT. The chain combines TRBV4-1 with TRBJ1-5; D uncertain. Trimming pared 0 bases from V and 9 bases from J, leaving 12 bases between. The CDR3 loop spans 14 amino acids. Germline lookup yields CDR1 MGHRA and CDR2 YSYEKL.

The chain joins TRBV15 to TRBJ2-5, with TRBD2 identical over 15 bases. The CDR3 loop spans 18 amino acids. With V trimmed by 0 bases and J by 2 bases, 4 bases remained unmatched. CDR1 LNHNV and CDR2 YYDKDF come from the germline V gene (reference sequence). The DNA of the CDR3 is TGTGCCACCAGCAGAGATCTTGGACTAGCGGGAGGGCAAGAGACCCAGTACTTC. Protein product: CATSRDLGLAGGQETQYF.

In this sample, this clone turned up once. Different DNA sequences within this sample yield the same CDR3. This chain links TRBV7-2 with TRBJ2-7; a weak D match, TRBD1 (6 bases). The V end was cut by 5 bases, the J end by 3 bases, with 11 bases between. The CDR3 runs 13 residues. From germline, CDR1 is SGHTA and CDR2 FQGNSA. CDR3 in amino acids: CASSQGHLYEQYF. CDR3 sequence (DNA): TGTGCCAGCAGCCAGGGACATCTCTACGAGCAGTACTTC.

The J gene is TRBJ2-7, the V gene TRBV5-1; 11 nucleotides line up with TRBD2. The CDR3 loop spans 15 amino acids. J gave up 2 bases and V 2 bases, and 3 bases lay outside the gene matches. From germline, CDR1 is SGHRS and CDR2 YFSETQ. The CDR3 nucleotides read TGCGCCAGCAGCTTACTAGCGGGAGTGACCTACGAGCAGTACTTC. Encoded protein: CASSLLAGVTYEQYF. The full variable domain, in which reference TRBV5-1 and TRBJ2-7 provide the parts outside the CDR3, is KAGVTQTPRYLIKTRGQQVTLSCSPISGHRSVSWYQQTPGQGLQFLFEYFSETQRNKGNFPGRFSGRQFSNSRSEMNVSTLELGDSALYLCASSLLAGVTYEQYFGPGTRLTVT.